Following are 28 T cell receptor beta chains from one sample sequenced in a study of beta chain features in type 1 diabetes. TCRB transcripts that were expressed got sequenced, as all of the isolated RNA had been reverse transcribed. Assay used: immunoSEQ multiplex PCR; TCRdb lists only in-frame clones, some missing. Here the sample spans hundreds of thousands of clones, about 17% being singletons. Specimen: naive CD4+ T cells from blood. The receptors were gathered from a woman aged 18-35 years in good health.

The sample holds a few counts of this clone. The chain carries TRBV28 and TRBJ2-2; 7 bases line up with TRBD2. After removal of 6 bases from V and 6 bases from J, the junction contained 7 bases not matched to a gene. CDR1 MDHEN and CDR2 SYDVKM come from the germline V gene. The CDR3 totals 14 residues. CDR3 sequence: CASRRGGVSGELFF. CDR3 DNA: TGTGCCAGCAGGCGGGGAGGGGTTTCCGGGGAGCTGTTTTTT.

This clone was seen a few times. The genes are TRBV28 and TRBJ2-1; 10 positions agree with TRBD2. From germline, CDR1 is MDHEN and CDR2 SYDVKM. Trimming at V came to 6 bases and at J to 8 bases, leaving 19 bases not matched to a gene. The length of the CDR3 is 18 residues. As DNA, the CDR3 is TGTGCCAGCAGCTGGGGTTATCCTCTAGCGGGAGATCTCGATGAGCAGTTCTTC. This sequence encodes CASSWGYPLAGDLDEQFF.

The V call is TRBV10-3, the J call TRBJ2-5; tentatively, D is TRBD2 (5 bases). The V end lost 8 bases, the J end lost 2 bases, and 12 bases lay between the germline ends. Germline V gene data show CDR1 as ENHRY and CDR2 as SYGVKD. CDR3 size: 13 residues. The CDR3 spells CAIANRDQETQYF. CDR3 sequence (DNA): TGTGCCATCGCGAACCGGGATCAAGAGACCCAGTACTTC.

The V call is TRBV7-9, the J call TRBJ1-1; 9 bases map to TRBD1. The CDR3 spans 16 residues. Trimming cost V 5 bases and J 4 bases; bases outside gene matches: 11. Germline V CDR1 and CDR2: SEHNR, FQNEAQ (reference sequence). In nucleotides, the CDR3 is TGTGCCAGCAGCCCAAATACAGGGGGCAGAGGCACTGAAGCTTTCTTT. Its protein product is CASSPNTGGRGTEAFF.

This clone was detected only a few times. V and J are TRBV20-1 and TRBJ1-5; D not certain. Trimming cost V 3 bases and J 6 bases, with 6 bases left between them. CDR3 length: 11 amino acids. CDR1 and CDR2 (germline): DFQATT, SNEGSKA (reference sequence). CDR3 nucleotide sequence: TGCAGTGCTAGTTCGGGTCAGCCCCAGCATTTT. Translating gives CSASSGQPQHF.

This clone was found a few times. V and J are TRBV29-1 and TRBJ2-2; TRBD2 matches at 7 bases. V shed 4 bases and J 3 bases; nucleotides not matched to a gene: 11. The CDR3 has 16 residues. Germline V gives CDR1 SQVTM, CDR2 ANQGSEA. CDR3 nucleotide sequence: TGCAGCGTTGCTTACTTCGCGGGAGAGCACACCGGGGAGCTGTTTTTT. It yields the protein CSVAYFAGEHTGELFF.

The chain links TRBV7-2 to TRBJ2-5, with D possibly being TRBD1 or TRBD2 (6 bases each). CDR1 SGHTA and CDR2 FQGNSA come from the germline V gene. The CDR3 is 13 amino acids. V was pared by 7 bases and J by 2 bases, with 11 bases between. The CDR3 DNA sequence: TGTGCCAGCACTGGGGGGACACAAGAGACCCAGTACTTC. It translates to CASTGGTQETQYF. The full variable domain, its missing parts supplied by reference TRBV7-2 and TRBJ2-5, is GAGVSQSPSNKVTEKGKDVELRCDPISGHTALYWYRQSLGQGLEFLIYFQGNSAPDKSGLPSDRFSAERTGGSVSTLTIQRTQQEDSAVYLCASTGGTQETQYFGPGTRLLVL.

The rearrangement joins TRBV6-4 to TRBJ2-1; D is undetermined. V lost 3 bases, J lost 2 bases, and 11 bases lay in between. Germline V lookup: CDR1 MRHNA, CDR2 SNTAGT. CDR3 length: 15 residues. The CDR3 reads CASSEFESPYNEQFF. In DNA, the CDR3 is TGTGCCAGCAGTGAATTCGAGTCCCCCTACAATGAGCAGTTCTTC.

The chain couples TRBV7-2 to TRBJ2-1; 10 nucleotides agree with TRBD2. The CDR3 length is 15 residues. Germline trimming cut 5 bases from V and 4 bases from J; bases unmatched to any gene: 5. CDR1 and CDR2 from the germline V gene are SGHTA and FQGNSA. CDR3 nucleotides: TGTGCCAGCAGCCATCGGACTAGCGGTTACAATGAGCAGTTCTTC. Translation: CASSHRTSGYNEQFF.

The CDR3 sequence: CASGPTGYEQYF. The CDR3 coding sequence is TGTGCTAGTGGGCCCACTGGCTACGAGCAGTACTTC. This sequence joins TRBV12-5 and TRBJ2-7, with D hard to call. This CDR3 has 12 amino acids. V was shortened by 6 bases and J by 3 bases, with 9 bases between the two germline ends. Germline V gene data show CDR1 as LGHNT and CDR2 as FRNRAP.

This chain joins TRBV2 and TRBJ1-1; 7 nucleotides line up with TRBD1. This CDR3 region has 13 residues. Germline V gives CDR1 SNHLY, CDR2 FYNNEI. The V segment lost 8 bases and the J segment 8 bases; nucleotides outside the gene matches: 11. CDR3 coding DNA: TGTGCCAGCGGGAGGGGGCCAAGAGAAGAAGCTTTCTTT. It yields the protein CASGRGPREEAFF.

This clone has more than one count but fewer than ten. This chain connects TRBV10-3 to TRBJ2-1; 10 bases match TRBD2. CDR3 length equals 17 residues. Trimming removed 7 bases from V and 10 bases from J; junction bases left unmatched: 19. The germline V gene has CDR1 ENHRY and CDR2 SYGVKD. The CDR3 spells CAIKGTEGAGGPGEQFF. The CDR3 coding sequence is TGTGCCATCAAGGGGACAGAGGGAGCGGGAGGGCCAGGGGAGCAGTTCTTC.

This chain connects TRBV10-3 to TRBJ2-2; TRBD2 matches 11 bases. The germline V gene encodes CDR1 ENHRY and CDR2 SYGVKD. The V segment lost 4 bases and the J segment 4 bases; nucleotides outside the gene matches: 5. The length of the CDR3 is 16 residues. The CDR3 spells CAISVAGGPTTGELFF. CDR3 in DNA: TGTGCCATCAGTGTAGCGGGAGGGCCTACCACCGGGGAGCTGTTTTTT.

There are a few counts of this clone. The rearrangement joins TRBV7-9 to TRBJ2-5; D is perhaps TRBD2 (5 bases). The germline gives CDR1 SEHNR, CDR2 FQNEAQ (reference sequence). This CDR3 has 16 amino acids. The V end lost 2 bases, the J end lost 1 base, and 14 bases lay between the germline ends. This CDR3 reads CASSLRGQLVQETQYF. DNA for the CDR3: TGTGCCAGCAGCTTAAGAGGGCAGCTAGTCCAAGAGACCCAGTACTTC.

This clone appeared a few times. This rearrangement joins TRBV7-9 to TRBJ2-1; no clear D gene. V was trimmed by 1 base and J by 0 bases, leaving 10 bases between them. The germline V gene has CDR1 SEHNR and CDR2 FQNEAQ (reference sequence). The CDR3 contains 16 residues. The CDR3 spells CASSLVSRSSYNEQFF. CDR3 coding DNA: TGTGCCAGCAGCTTAGTGAGTAGGAGCTCCTACAATGAGCAGTTCTTC.

This clone was counted between two and nine times. The rearrangement joins TRBV4-3 to TRBJ1-2; 10 positions agree with TRBD1. After removal of 2 bases from V and 4 bases from J, the junction contained 4 bases not matched to a gene. The CDR3 consists of 15 residues. Germline-derived CDR1 and CDR2 are LGHNA and YSLEER. The CDR3 spells CASSQTDRGFYGYTF. CDR3 nucleotide sequence: TGCGCCAGCAGCCAAACGGACAGGGGGTTCTATGGCTACACCTTC.

The chain carries TRBV4-2 and TRBJ1-1; no reliable D call. The CDR3 consists of 12 residues. Germline assignment: CDR1 LGHNA and CDR2 YNFKEQ. The germline V and J ends were trimmed by 5 bases and 6 bases, with 10 bases remaining between them. CDR3 sequence (DNA): TGTGCCAGCAGCTTTTTAACATCTGAAGCTTTCTTT. This codes for CASSFLTSEAFF.

This clone was detected a few times. J is TRBJ1-1 and V is TRBV4-2; tentative D call: TRBD1 (5 bases). This CDR3 is 12 amino acids long. Germline assignment: CDR1 LGHNA and CDR2 YNFKEQ. V lost 0 bases to trimming and J lost 9 bases, with 8 bases between them. The CDR3 protein is CASSQDRDKAFF. The CDR3 DNA follows: TGTGCCAGCAGCCAAGACAGGGATAAAGCTTTCTTT.

This clone showed up just a few times. The chain employs TRBV7-9 and TRBJ2-5; no reliable D call. The germline V gene encodes CDR1 SEHNR and CDR2 FQNEAQ (reference sequence). The CDR3 loop spans 11 amino acids. V shed 1 base and J shed 13 bases, with 10 bases lying between them. CDR3: CASSLDTLAYF. CDR3 sequence (DNA): TGTGCCAGCAGCTTAGATACTTTGGCGTACTTC.

This clone was observed a handful of times. V gene TRBV28 combines with J gene TRBJ2-7, with a tentative D call TRBD1 (6 bases). Per germline, CDR1 MDHEN and CDR2 SYDVKM. Trimming removed 8 bases at V and 4 bases at J, with 18 bases between. The CDR3 extends over 14 amino acids. DNA of the CDR3: TGTGCCAGCTACATGCAGGGGACCCAATACGAGCAGTACTTC. Amino acids: CASYMQGTQYEQYF.

The chain combines TRBV7-3 with TRBJ2-3, with TRBD2 matching over 7 bases. V was pared by 5 bases and J by 0 bases, with 8 bases of the junction left unmatched. Germline CDR1 and CDR2: SGHTA and FQGTGA. CDR3 length equals 16 residues. The CDR3 reads CASSRGVVPSTDTQYF. The CDR3 DNA sequence: TGTGCCAGCAGCCGGGGGGTGGTCCCTAGCACAGATACGCAGTATTTT.

The chain joins TRBV27 to TRBJ1-5; D not resolved. CDR3 length: 17 residues. The germline gives CDR1 MNHEY, CDR2 SMNVEV (reference sequence). V dropped 2 bases and J dropped 1 base, with 15 bases sitting between them. DNA for the CDR3: TGTGCCAGCAGTTTAGGTGGCGAATTTCGGAGCAATCAGCCCCAGCATTTT. As protein: CASSLGGEFRSNQPQHF.

This clone was seen more than once but under ten times. DNA for the CDR3: TGTGCCAGCAACACCCCCCCGTCTGGAAACACCATATATTTT. Translating it yields CASNTPPSGNTIYF. The chain carries TRBV28 and TRBJ1-3, with D unclear. Germline assignment: CDR1 MDHEN and CDR2 SYDVKM. The CDR3 is made up of 14 amino acids. Trimming removed 7 bases from V and 1 base from J, with 11 bases in between.

The chain links TRBV29-1 to TRBJ2-1; no definite D call. Trimming removed 7 bases at V and 5 bases at J, with 18 bases between. The germline CDR1 and CDR2 sequences are SQVTM and ANQGSEA. The CDR3 loop spans 14 amino acids. The CDR3 coding sequence is TGCAGCGCCTTGGGATCTTCGGGTGACAATGAGCAGTTCTTC. Translated: CSALGSSGDNEQFF.

This chain connects TRBV7-6 to TRBJ2-3, with 16 bases lining up with TRBD2. V gave up 5 bases and J gave up 5 bases; unmatched junction bases: 10. Per germline, CDR1 SGHVS and CDR2 FNYEAQ. The CDR3 runs 18 residues. The CDR3, as DNA: TGTGCCAGCAGCACCGGGACTAGCGGGAGGGCCGAGATAGATACGCAGTATTTT. Its protein is CASSTGTSGRAEIDTQYF. Full variable domain (rest looked up from reference TRBV7-6 and TRBJ2-3): GAGVSQSPRYKVTKRGQDVALRCDPISGHVSLYWYRQALGQGPEFLTYFNYEAQQDKSGLPNDRFSAERPEGSISTLTIQRTEQRDSAMYRCASSTGTSGRAEIDTQYFGPGTRLTVL.

This clone has just a few counts. Other DNA sequences within the sample encode an identical CDR3. The chain joins TRBV7-2 to TRBJ2-3; D is perhaps TRBD1 (5 bases). This CDR3 is built from 14 residues. Trimming took off 1 base at V and 1 base at J, with 6 bases between the two ends. Germline values: CDR1 SGHTA, CDR2 FQGNSA. CDR3 amino acids: CASSLVGGTDTQYF. The CDR3, as DNA: TGTGCCAGCAGCTTAGTAGGGGGCACAGATACGCAGTATTTT.

In this sample, this clone turned up once. This chain joins TRBV7-2 and TRBJ2-7; D is unclear. V was pared by 0 bases and J by 5 bases, with 11 bases between. Germline loops: CDR1 SGHTA, CDR2 FQGNSA. The CDR3 consists of 14 residues. The CDR3 region is CASSLADLFHEQYF. Written as DNA, the CDR3 is TGTGCCAGCAGCTTAGCGGATTTGTTCCACGAGCAGTACTTC. Full variable domain (remainder filled in from reference TRBV7-2 and TRBJ2-7): GAGVSQSPSNKVTEKGKDVELRCDPISGHTALYWYRQSLGQGLEFLIYFQGNSAPDKSGLPSDRFSAERTGGSVSTLTIQRTQQEDSAVYLCASSLADLFHEQYFGPGTRLTVT.

V is TRBV28 and J is TRBJ2-1; TRBD2 matches 11 bases. The CDR3 consists of 17 residues. Germline V gene lookup returns CDR1 MDHEN and CDR2 SYDVKM. V shed 6 bases and J 4 bases; nucleotides not matched to a gene: 11. CDR3 in amino acids: CASSQAASGRYYNEQFF. CDR3 sequence (DNA): TGTGCCAGCAGCCAAGCGGCTAGCGGGAGGTATTACAATGAGCAGTTCTTC.